The 30 T cell receptor beta chains below come from one sample, sequenced in a study of cytomegalovirus exposure and HLA in healthy donors (dated by TCRdb to 2017 to 2019). The library was produced with the immunoSEQ multiplex PCR assay. For the multiplex PCR, a mixture combining 60 forward primers for TCR Vbeta segments and 13 reverse primers for TCR Jbeta segments was used. TCRdb limited this immuneACCESS table to in-frame rearrangements with V and J called. A share of clones is missing; checked studies link under half to unresolved V genes, and the rest is unexplained. The sample has some 140,000 clones on record, over 60% of them singletons. The top ten hold less than 1.5% of the sample. The source material was PBMCs. These receptors all come from a male donor in good health and CMV-seropositive.

V gene TRBV11-3 combines with J gene TRBJ2-1; 11 bases match TRBD2. The CDR3 consists of 17 residues. V was clipped by 1 base and J by 5 bases; unmatched bases: 7. Germline CDR1 reads SGHNT; CDR2 reads YENEEA. The CDR3 sequence is CASSLAGGTSGNNEQFF. CDR3 coding DNA: TGTGCCAGCAGCTTAGCGGGAGGGACTAGCGGAAACAATGAGCAGTTCTTC.

This chain links TRBV11-2 with TRBJ1-1; a possible D gene is TRBD1 (5 bases). CDR1 SGHAT and CDR2 FQNNGV come from the germline V gene. The CDR3 totals 13 residues. V was trimmed by 5 bases and J by 1 base, leaving 8 bases between them. The CDR3 DNA follows: TGTGCCAGCAGCCCCGGGGGGAACACTGAAGCTTTCTTT. It translates to CASSPGGNTEAFF.

This sequence joins TRBV7-6 and TRBJ2-1, with TRBD1 matching 10 bases. Per germline, CDR1 SGHVS and CDR2 FNYEAQ. This CDR3 has 16 residues. Trimming took 5 bases from V and 2 from J; bases not matched to a gene: 6. CDR3 in DNA: TGTGCCAGCAGCCTAGGGACAGGGGCGGCCTACAATGAGCAGTTCTTC. Translation: CASSLGTGAAYNEQFF.

This chain's CDR3 is CASSESGGAGQTDTQYF. The CDR3 nucleotides are TGCGCCAGCAGTGAGTCGGGGGGAGCGGGTCAAACAGATACGCAGTATTTT. The chain is built from TRBV10-1 and TRBJ2-3, with a tentative D call TRBD2 (6 bases). Germline V lookup: CDR1 WNHNN, CDR2 SYGVQD (reference sequence). This CDR3 comprises 17 residues. V was cut by 0 bases and J by 3 bases, with 16 bases left in between.

CDR3 sequence reads: CASSLSSGTLTDTQYF. CDR3 bases: TGTGCCAGCAGTTTATCTAGCGGGACCCTCACAGATACGCAGTATTTT. This chain joins TRBV27 and TRBJ2-3; 8 nucleotides match TRBD2. The length of the CDR3 is 16 residues. V shed 0 bases and J 2 bases; nucleotides not matched to a gene: 4. The germline CDR1 and CDR2 sequences are MNHEY and SMNVEV (reference sequence).

The table lists this clone with a count of one. V gene TRBV15 combines with J gene TRBJ1-1; D unclear. V was clipped by 1 base and J by 5 bases, with 8 bases between them. The CDR3 is 13 amino acids. The germline CDR1 and CDR2 sequences are LNHNV and YYDKDF (reference sequence). The CDR3 loop is CATSRGGSTEAFF. CDR3 bases: TGTGCCACCAGCAGAGGAGGAAGTACTGAAGCTTTCTTT.

The chain employs TRBV15 and TRBJ1-5; the D is unclear. Looked up from germline, CDR1 is LNHNV and CDR2 is YYDKDF (reference sequence). V lost 6 bases to trimming and J lost 5 bases, with 8 bases between them. The CDR3 has 12 amino acids. CDR3 nucleotide sequence: TGTGCCACCAGACTGCGGGATCAGCCCCAGCATTTT. Residues: CATRLRDQPQHF. The entire variable domain, with the rest obtained from reference TRBV15 and TRBJ1-5, is as follows: DAMVIQNPRYQVTQFGKPVTLSCSQTLNHNVMYWYQQKSSQAPKLLFHYYDKDFNNEADTPDNFQSRRPNTSFCFLDIRSPGLGDTAMYLCATRLRDQPQHFGDGTRLSIL.

The chain combines TRBV28 with TRBJ2-3; 7 nucleotides match TRBD2. Germline lookup yields CDR1 MDHEN and CDR2 SYDVKM. The CDR3 totals 16 residues. The trim removed 3 bases at V and 11 bases at J, leaving 17 bases unmatched. The CDR3 region has the DNA TGTGCCAGCAGTTTCTTTCTCCGCGGGAGTTGGTATGTGCAGTATTTT. It specifies CASSFFLRGSWYVQYF.

This chain connects TRBV27 to TRBJ2-6; D uncertain. CDR3 length: 14 amino acids. Between the trimmed V and J ends, which lost 7 bases and 0 bases, there was a span of 7 bases. Looked up from germline, CDR1 is MNHEY and CDR2 is SMNVEV (reference sequence). CDR3 amino acids: CASTSGSGANVLTF. In nucleotides, the CDR3 is TGTGCCAGCACCTCGGGCTCTGGGGCCAACGTCCTGACTTTC.

This chain connects TRBV4-2 to TRBJ2-7; 7 bases are shared with TRBD1. The CDR3 totals 15 residues. With 0 bases clipped from V and 2 bases from J, the junction kept 4 bases outside the gene matches. Germline V CDR1 and CDR2: LGHNA, YNFKEQ. The CDR3 loop is CASSQDYDRAYEQYF. As DNA, the CDR3 is TGTGCCAGCAGCCAAGATTACGACAGGGCCTACGAGCAGTACTTC.

This clone was counted between two and nine times. This chain uses TRBV13 with TRBJ2-7; weak D call: TRBD1 (5 bases). V lost 5 bases and J 0 bases, leaving 14 bases between the germline ends. The CDR3 sequence is 15 residues long. CDR1 is PRHDT, CDR2 FYEKMQ, per germline (reference sequence). The CDR3 nucleotides are TGTGCCAGCAGCCCCCAACAGGCTTTCTCCTACGAGCAGTACTTC. This encodes CASSPQQAFSYEQYF.

This chain uses TRBV6-1 with TRBJ2-7; D may be TRBD1 (6 bases). With 1 base removed from V and 0 bases from J, the gap between germline ends came to 10 bases. Germline V lookup: CDR1 MNHNS, CDR2 SASEGT. CDR3 length: 15 amino acids. The DNA of the CDR3 is TGTGCCAGCAGTGAAGGGGCAGGGGACTCCTACGAGCAGTACTTC. It codes for CASSEGAGDSYEQYF.

The chain links TRBV27 to TRBJ2-1; D may be TRBD2 (6 bases). Per the germline V gene, CDR1 is MNHEY and CDR2 is SMNVEV (reference sequence). Trimming took 5 bases from V and 8 from J, leaving 16 bases between them. This CDR3 comprises 14 residues. CDR3 loop: CASSTMTSVDEQFF. The CDR3 DNA follows: TGTGCCAGCAGTACGATGACTAGTGTCGATGAGCAGTTCTTC.

This chain uses TRBV6-5 with TRBJ2-7, with 8 bases identical to TRBD2. Losses at the gene ends were 2 bases for V and 6 bases for J; bases not matched to a gene: 3. The CDR3 has 13 residues. Germline V gene data show CDR1 as MNHEY and CDR2 as SVGAGI. As DNA, the CDR3 is TGTGCCAGCAGTTACCCCGGACTAGCCGAGCAGTACTTC. It yields the protein CASSYPGLAEQYF.

The rearrangement uses TRBV19 and TRBJ1-3, with D possibly matching TRBD1 (5 bases). The CDR3 consists of 17 residues. V was shortened by 8 bases and J by 0 bases, with 20 bases between the two germline ends. Germline V gives CDR1 LNHDA, CDR2 SQIVND (reference sequence). CDR3 amino acids: CASLETIAGISGNTIYF. The CDR3 DNA reads TGTGCCAGTTTGGAGACCATAGCAGGGATCTCTGGAAACACCATATATTTT. The full variable domain, rest sourced from reference TRBV19 and TRBJ1-3, is DGGITQSPKYLFRKEGQNVTLSCEQNLNHDAMYWYRQDPGQGLRLIYYSQIVNDFQKGDIAEGYSVSREKKESFPLTVTSAQKNPTAFYLCASLETIAGISGNTIYFGEGSWLTVV.

The chain is built from TRBV18 and TRBJ2-2; D unclear. V was pared by 8 bases and J by 6 bases, with 13 bases between. CDR1 KGHSH and CDR2 LQKENI come from the germline V gene. There are 13 residues in the CDR3. The DNA for the CDR3 is TGTGCCAGCACTGTCGAAATCGCCGGGGAGCTGTTTTTT. Protein sequence: CASTVEIAGELFF.

This clone appeared once. The chain employs TRBV6-4 and TRBJ1-5; no reliable D call. The CDR3 has 13 amino acids. CDR1 is MRHNA, CDR2 SNTAGT, per germline. Trimming shortened V by 5 bases and J by 1 base, and 6 bases separated the two germline ends. The CDR3 region has the DNA TGTGCCAGCAGTTCGGAGAGCAATCAGCCCCAGCATTTT. This translates into CASSSESNQPQHF.

The V and J genes are TRBV5-4 and TRBJ2-2, with 10 bases aligning to TRBD2. The V gene end was trimmed by 4 bases and the J gene end by 2 bases; junction bases not matched to a gene: 2. The CDR3 consists of 15 residues. CDR1 and CDR2 (germline): SGHNT, YYREEE (reference sequence). Written as DNA, the CDR3 is TGTGCCAGCAGCATAGCGGGAGGTAACACCGGGGAGCTGTTTTTT. Translated, it gives CASSIAGGNTGELFF. The full variable domain, with the rest looked up from reference TRBV5-4 and TRBJ2-2, is ETGVTQSPTHLIKTRGQQVTLRCSSQSGHNTVSWYQQALGQGPQFIFQYYREEENGRGNFPPRFSGLQFPNYSSELNVNALELDDSALYLCASSIAGGNTGELFFGEGSRLTVL.

A single count supports this clone. The V and J genes are TRBV5-5 and TRBJ1-5; 9 nucleotides match TRBD1. This CDR3 has 15 amino acids. The germline CDR1 and CDR2 sequences are SGHKS and YYEKEE (reference sequence). V lost 4 bases to trimming and J lost 6 bases; unmatched junction nucleotides: 8. The CDR3 region is CASSRTGESSQPQHF. CDR3 in DNA: TGTGCCAGCAGCAGGACAGGGGAGTCGAGTCAGCCCCAGCATTTT.

V and J are TRBV6-6 and TRBJ2-1, with TRBD1 identical over 11 bases. CDR1 MNHNY and CDR2 SVGAGI come from the germline V gene (reference sequence). This CDR3 contains 14 residues. V lost 7 bases, J lost 8 bases, and 7 bases stayed unmatched. The CDR3 region is CASTRTGGGDEQFF. CDR3 bases: TGTGCCAGCACTCGGACAGGGGGCGGGGATGAGCAGTTCTTC.

The chain has TRBV7-3 and TRBJ2-1; 10 bases fit TRBD1. The CDR3 spans 16 residues. The V segment lost 4 bases and the J segment 3 bases; nucleotides outside the gene matches: 6. Looked up from germline, CDR1 is SGHTA and CDR2 is FQGTGA. The CDR3 loop is CASSSPGTGVYNEQFF. CDR3 in DNA: TGTGCCAGCAGCTCCCCCGGGACAGGGGTCTACAATGAGCAGTTCTTC.

The chain links TRBV5-6 to TRBJ2-5; TRBD2 matches at 11 bases. J was trimmed by 0 bases and V by 4 bases; bases with no gene match: 5. Looked up from germline, CDR1 is SGHDT and CDR2 is YYEEEE. The CDR3 loop spans 16 amino acids. Here the CDR3 DNA reads TGTGCCAGCAGCAAAGGACTAGCGGGTAACCAAGAGACCCAGTACTTC. Its protein is CASSKGLAGNQETQYF.

This clone came up once. This chain joins TRBV6-5 and TRBJ2-5; 10 nucleotides agree with TRBD1. The trim removed 5 bases at V and 11 bases at J, leaving 8 bases unmatched. Germline CDR1 and CDR2: MNHEY and SVGAGI. The CDR3 spans 13 residues. The CDR3 is CASSRDRGRGQYF. CDR3 nucleotides: TGTGCCAGCAGTAGGGACAGGGGAAGGGGTCAGTACTTC.

The chain combines TRBV7-2 with TRBJ2-1, with 9 bases matching TRBD2. Germline loops: CDR1 SGHTA, CDR2 FQGNSA. V gave up 1 base and J gave up 0 bases; unmatched junction bases: 10. CDR3 length: 19 residues. The CDR3 sequence is CASSLGVAGVKSSYNEQFF. In DNA form, the CDR3 reads TGTGCCAGCAGCTTAGGAGTAGCGGGAGTAAAAAGCTCCTACAATGAGCAGTTCTTC.

The chain carries TRBV23-1 and TRBJ2-1, with D possibly being TRBD2 (6 bases). TRBV23-1 is flagged as an ORF with uncertain function. Trimming removed 8 bases at V and 3 bases at J, with 11 bases between. The CDR3 spans 13 residues. The CDR3 coding sequence is TGCGCCAGCTGGGGGGATTTCTACAATGAGCAGTTCTTC. Protein product: CASWGDFYNEQFF.

The chain recombines TRBV11-2 with TRBJ2-7; possible D gene TRBD1, 8 bases. From germline, CDR1 is SGHAT and CDR2 FQNNGV. The ends were cut back, 3 bases at V and 7 bases at J, with 13 bases in the middle. The CDR3 is made up of 13 amino acids. CDR3 DNA sequence: TGTGCCAGCAGCTTGACAGGGGAGGGAGAGCAGTACTTC. Translating gives CASSLTGEGEQYF.

Concerning this clone: A read error may account for a junction end that differs from germline. The chain links TRBV7-7 to TRBJ2-3; TRBD2 aligns across 8 bases. CDR3 length: 15 amino acids. Germline V gives CDR1 SSHAT, CDR2 FNYEAQ (reference sequence). DNA for the CDR3: TGTGCTAGCAGCTTAGAAGCGGGAGAGGGAGATACGCAGTATTTT. Encoded protein: CASSLEAGEGDTQYF.

The chain employs TRBV6-5 and TRBJ1-3, with unresolved D. The ends were cut back, 0 bases at V and 0 bases at J, with 9 bases in the middle. The CDR3 contains 16 residues. The germline CDR1 and CDR2 sequences are MNHEY and SVGAGI. This CDR3 is CASSYSSGNSGNTIYF. The CDR3 DNA is TGTGCCAGCAGTTACTCGTCCGGGAACTCTGGAAACACCATATATTTT.

The chain couples TRBV7-9 to TRBJ1-1; TRBD1 aligns across 8 bases. V lost 5 bases, J lost 2 bases, and 16 bases stayed unmatched. CDR3 length: 18 residues. Germline values: CDR1 SEHNR, CDR2 FQNEAQ (reference sequence). CDR3 DNA sequence: TGTGCCAGCAGCCCCCGGGGAGGCGGGACAGGAGTAAACACTGAAGCTTTCTTT. This sequence encodes CASSPRGGGTGVNTEAFF.

The rearrangement uses TRBV19 and TRBJ1-1, with 8 bases fitting TRBD1. The germline V gene encodes CDR1 LNHDA and CDR2 SQIVND (reference sequence). The CDR3 is made up of 15 amino acids. J lost 1 base, V lost 3 bases, and 4 bases had no gene match. The chain's CDR3 is CASSISGTGNTEAFF. CDR3 in DNA: TGTGCCAGTAGTATTTCCGGGACAGGGAACACTGAAGCTTTCTTT. Full variable domain (missing parts from reference TRBV19 and TRBJ1-1): DGGITQSPKYLFRKEGQNVTLSCEQNLNHDAMYWYRQDPGQGLRLIYYSQIVNDFQKGDIAEGYSVSREKKESFPLTVTSAQKNPTAFYLCASSISGTGNTEAFFGQGTRLTVV.